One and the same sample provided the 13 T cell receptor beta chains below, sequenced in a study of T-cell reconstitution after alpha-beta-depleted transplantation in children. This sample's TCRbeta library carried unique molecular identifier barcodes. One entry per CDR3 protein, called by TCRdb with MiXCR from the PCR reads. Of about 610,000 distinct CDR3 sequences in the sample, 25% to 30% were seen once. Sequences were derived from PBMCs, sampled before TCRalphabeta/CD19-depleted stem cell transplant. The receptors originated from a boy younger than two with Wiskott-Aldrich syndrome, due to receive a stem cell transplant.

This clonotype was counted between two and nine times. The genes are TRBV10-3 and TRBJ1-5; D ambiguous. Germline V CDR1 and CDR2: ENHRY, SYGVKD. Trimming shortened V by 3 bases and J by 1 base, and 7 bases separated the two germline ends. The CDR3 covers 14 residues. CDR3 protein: CAISETGSNQPQHF. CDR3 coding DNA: TGTGCCATCAGTGAAACCGGCAGCAATCAGCCCCAGCATTTT.

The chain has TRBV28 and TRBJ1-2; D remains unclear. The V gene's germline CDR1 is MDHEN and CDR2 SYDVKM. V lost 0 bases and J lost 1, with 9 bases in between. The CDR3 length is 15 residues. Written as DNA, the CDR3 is TGTGCCAGCAGTTTATGGGACGGATTTAACTATGGCTACACCTTC. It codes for CASSLWDGFNYGYTF.

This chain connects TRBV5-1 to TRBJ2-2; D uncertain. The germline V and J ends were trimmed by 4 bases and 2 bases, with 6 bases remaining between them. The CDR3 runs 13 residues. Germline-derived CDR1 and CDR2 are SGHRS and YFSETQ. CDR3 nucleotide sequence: TGCGCCAGCAGCGGAAGTAACACCGGGGAGCTGTTTTTT. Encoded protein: CASSGSNTGELFF.

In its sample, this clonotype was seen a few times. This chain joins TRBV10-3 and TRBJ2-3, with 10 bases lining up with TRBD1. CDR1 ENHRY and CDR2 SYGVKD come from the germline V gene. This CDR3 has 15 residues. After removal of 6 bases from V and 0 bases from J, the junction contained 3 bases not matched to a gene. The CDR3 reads CAIRGTGVSTDTQYF. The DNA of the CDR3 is TGTGCCATCAGGGGGACAGGGGTGAGCACAGATACGCAGTATTTT.

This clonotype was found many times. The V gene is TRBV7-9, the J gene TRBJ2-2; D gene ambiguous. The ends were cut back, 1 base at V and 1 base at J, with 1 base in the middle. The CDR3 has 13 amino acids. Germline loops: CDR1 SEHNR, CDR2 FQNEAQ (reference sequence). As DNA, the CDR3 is TGTGCCAGCAGCTTAGAGAACACCGGGGAGCTGTTTTTT. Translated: CASSLENTGELFF.

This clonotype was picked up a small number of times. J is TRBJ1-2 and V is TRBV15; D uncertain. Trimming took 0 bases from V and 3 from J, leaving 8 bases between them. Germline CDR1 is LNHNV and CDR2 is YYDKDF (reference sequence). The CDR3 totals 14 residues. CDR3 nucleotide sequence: TGTGCCACCAGCAGAGATCTCGGAGACTATGGCTACACCTTC. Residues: CATSRDLGDYGYTF. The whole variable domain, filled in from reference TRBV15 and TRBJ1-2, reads DAMVIQNPRYQVTQFGKPVTLSCSQTLNHNVMYWYQQKSSQAPKLLFHYYDKDFNNEADTPDNFQSRRPNTSFCFLDIRSPGLGDTAMYLCATSRDLGDYGYTFGSGTRLTVV.

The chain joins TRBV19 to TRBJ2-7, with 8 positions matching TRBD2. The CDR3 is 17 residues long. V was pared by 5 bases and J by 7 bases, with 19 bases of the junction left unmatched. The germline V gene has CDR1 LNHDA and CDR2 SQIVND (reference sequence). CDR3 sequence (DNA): TGTGCCAGTAGTCCGAAACCAACTAGCGGAGGAGATCGGGAGCAGTACTTC. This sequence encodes CASSPKPTSGGDREQYF.

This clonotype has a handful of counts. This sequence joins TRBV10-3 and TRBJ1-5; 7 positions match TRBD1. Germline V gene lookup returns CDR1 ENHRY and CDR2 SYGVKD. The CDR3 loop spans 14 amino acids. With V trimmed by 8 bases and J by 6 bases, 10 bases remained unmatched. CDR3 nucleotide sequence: TGTGCCATCGGGCAACAGGGGTCGGTTCAGCCCCAGCATTTT. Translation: CAIGQQGSVQPQHF.

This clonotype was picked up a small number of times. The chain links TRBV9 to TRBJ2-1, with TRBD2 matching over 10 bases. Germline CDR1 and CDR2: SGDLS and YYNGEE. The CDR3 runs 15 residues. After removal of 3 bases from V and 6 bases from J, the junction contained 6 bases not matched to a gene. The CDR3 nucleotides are TGTGCCAGCAGCGCGCCCCTAGCGGGAGTCAATGAGCAGTTCTTC. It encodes CASSAPLAGVNEQFF.

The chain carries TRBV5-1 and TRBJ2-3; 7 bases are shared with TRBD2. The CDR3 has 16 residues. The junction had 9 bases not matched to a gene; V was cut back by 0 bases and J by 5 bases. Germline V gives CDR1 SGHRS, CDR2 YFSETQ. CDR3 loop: CASSLDPGGRGDTQYF. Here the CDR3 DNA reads TGCGCCAGCAGCTTGGATCCGGGAGGCCGGGGAGATACGCAGTATTTT.

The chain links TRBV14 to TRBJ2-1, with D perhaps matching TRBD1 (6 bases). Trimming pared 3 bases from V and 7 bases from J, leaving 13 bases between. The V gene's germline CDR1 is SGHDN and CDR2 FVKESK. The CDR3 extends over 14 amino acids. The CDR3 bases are TGTGCCAGCAGCCAGAGGGGGTATCGGAATGAGCAGTTCTTC. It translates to CASSQRGYRNEQFF.

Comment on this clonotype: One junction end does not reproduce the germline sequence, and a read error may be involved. The CDR3 protein is CNASSRNRGNQAQYF. The CDR3 nucleotides read TGCAATGCTTCTAGTCGGAACAGGGGTAATCAAGCCCAGTACTTC. The genes are TRBV20-1 and TRBJ2-5; 7 nucleotides align to TRBD1. Germline CDR1 and CDR2: DFQATT and SNEGSKA (reference sequence). CDR3 length: 15 amino acids.

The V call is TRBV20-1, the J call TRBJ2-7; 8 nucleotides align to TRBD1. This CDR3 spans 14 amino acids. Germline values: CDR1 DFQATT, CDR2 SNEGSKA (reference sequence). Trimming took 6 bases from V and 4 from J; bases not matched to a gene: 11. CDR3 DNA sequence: TGCAGTGCCCTATCCGGGACAGGAAGTTACGAGCAGTACTTC. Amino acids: CSALSGTGSYEQYF.